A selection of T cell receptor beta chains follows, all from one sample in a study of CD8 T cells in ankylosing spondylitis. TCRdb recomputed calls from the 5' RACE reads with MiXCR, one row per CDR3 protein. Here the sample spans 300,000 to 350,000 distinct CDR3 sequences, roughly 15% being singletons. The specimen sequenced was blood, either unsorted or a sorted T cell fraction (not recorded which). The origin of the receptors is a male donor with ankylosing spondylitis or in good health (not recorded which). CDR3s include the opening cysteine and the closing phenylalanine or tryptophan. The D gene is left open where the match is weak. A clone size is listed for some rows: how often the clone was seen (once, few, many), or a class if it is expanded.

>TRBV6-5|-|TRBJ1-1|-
TGTGCCAGCACTTTGTCCGGGAACACTGAAGCTTTCTTT
CASTLSGNTEAFF
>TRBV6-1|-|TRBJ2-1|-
TGTGCCAGCAGTGATGGGTATGAGCAGTTCTTC
CASSDGYEQFF
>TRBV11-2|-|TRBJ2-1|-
TGTGCCAGCAGTCCTCGTCCGGGGGTCTCCTACAATGAGCAGTTCTTC
CASSPRPGVSYNEQFF
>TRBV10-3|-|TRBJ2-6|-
TGTGCCGGAGCCCGCGAGTCTGGGGCCAACGTCCTGACTTTC
CAGARESGANVLTF
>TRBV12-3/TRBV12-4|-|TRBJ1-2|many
TGTGCCAGCAGTTCCCGAGGAAGGACCTATGGCTACACCTTC
CASSSRGRTYGYTF
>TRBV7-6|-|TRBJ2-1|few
TGTGCCAGCAGCCCCCTACCCCCTAGGCGGGTCTCCTACAATGAGCAGTTCTTC
CASSPLPPRRVSYNEQFF
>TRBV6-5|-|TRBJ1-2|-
TGTGCCAGCGGGGAGGGCTATGGCTACACCTTC
CASGEGYGYTF
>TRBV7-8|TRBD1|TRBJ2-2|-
TGTGCCAGCAGCCGTCGGCCCGGGACAGGGGTGGCCGGGGAGCTGTTTTTT
CASSRRPGTGVAGELFF
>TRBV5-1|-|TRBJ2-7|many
TGTGCCAGCAGTTTCGGAGGGAGCTCCTACGAGCAGTACTTC
CASSFGGSSYEQYF
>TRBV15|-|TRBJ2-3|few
TGTGCCACCAGCAGAGATCTGTTAACAGATACGCAGTATTTT
CATSRDLLTDTQYF
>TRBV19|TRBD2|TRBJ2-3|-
TGTGCCAGTAGTACGGGAGGGCCAGATACGCAGTATTTT
CASSTGGPDTQYF
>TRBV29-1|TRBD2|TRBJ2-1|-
TGCAGCGTGGGGGGGACGTTCCATGAGCAGTTCTTC
CSVGGTFHEQFF
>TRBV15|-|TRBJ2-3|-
TGTGCCACCAGCAGATCCCAGGCGGATACGCAGTATTTT
CATSRSQADTQYF
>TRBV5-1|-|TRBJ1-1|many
TGCGCCAGCAGCTCGGAACCGGACACTGAAGCTTTCTTT
CASSSEPDTEAFF
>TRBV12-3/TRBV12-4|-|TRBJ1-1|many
TGTGCCAGCAGTTCGACAGCGAACACTGAAGCTTTCTTT
CASSSTANTEAFF
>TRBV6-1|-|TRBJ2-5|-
TGTGCCAGCTGCCCCATCCCCCAAGAGACCCAGTACTTC
CASCPIPQETQYF
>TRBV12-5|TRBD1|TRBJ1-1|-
TGTGCTAGTGGCCCGGTTCTCGGGACAGCGAACACTGAAGCTTTCTTT
CASGPVLGTANTEAFF
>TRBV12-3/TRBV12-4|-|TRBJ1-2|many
TGTGCCAGCAGTTCCCCGCTCCTCTCGGGGGTGCATGGCTACACCTTC
CASSSPLLSGVHGYTF
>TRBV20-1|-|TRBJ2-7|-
TGCAGTGCTAGCGGGAACAACTACGAGCAGTACTTC
CSASGNNYEQYF
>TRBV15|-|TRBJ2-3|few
TGTGCCACCAGCAGAGATGCAGCAGTCTCAGATACGCAGTATTTT
CATSRDAAVSDTQYF
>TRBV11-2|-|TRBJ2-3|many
TGTGCCAGCAGCTTAGTTGCGGGGGCACTCACAGATACGCAGTATTTT
CASSLVAGALTDTQYF
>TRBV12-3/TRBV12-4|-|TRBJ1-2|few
TGTGCCAGCAGTTCGTTAGGGGACACGGGGCATGGCTACACCTTC
CASSSLGDTGHGYTF
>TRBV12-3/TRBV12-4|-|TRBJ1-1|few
TGTGCCAGCAGTTTAGGGGGGACCCCTCACTTGGCTTTCTTT
CASSLGGTPHLAFF
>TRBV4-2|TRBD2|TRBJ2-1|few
TGTGCCAGCAGCGACTTGGGACTAGCGGATGAGCAGTTCTTC
CASSDLGLADEQFF
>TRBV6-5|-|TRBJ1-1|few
TGTGCCAGCATTACGACAGCTGGCTCTGAAGCTTTCTTT
CASITTAGSEAFF
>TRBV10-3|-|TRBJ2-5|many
TGTGCCATCAGTGTACAAGGGGAGAGAGAGACCCAGTACTTC
CAISVQGERETQYF
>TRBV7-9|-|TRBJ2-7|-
TGTGCCACCTCCGCCGGGGGCAACGAGCAGTACTTC
CATSAGGNEQYF
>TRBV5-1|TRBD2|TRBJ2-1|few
TGCGCCAGCAGCCCGAGACTAGCGGGAGCCTCTCCGGAGCAGTTCTTC
CASSPRLAGASPEQFF
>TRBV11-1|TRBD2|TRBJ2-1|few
TGTGCCAGCAGCTTAGCGGCTAGCGGGAGCTACCTGAGGGTTGTCGATGAGCAGTTCTTC
CASSLAASGSYLRVVDEQFF